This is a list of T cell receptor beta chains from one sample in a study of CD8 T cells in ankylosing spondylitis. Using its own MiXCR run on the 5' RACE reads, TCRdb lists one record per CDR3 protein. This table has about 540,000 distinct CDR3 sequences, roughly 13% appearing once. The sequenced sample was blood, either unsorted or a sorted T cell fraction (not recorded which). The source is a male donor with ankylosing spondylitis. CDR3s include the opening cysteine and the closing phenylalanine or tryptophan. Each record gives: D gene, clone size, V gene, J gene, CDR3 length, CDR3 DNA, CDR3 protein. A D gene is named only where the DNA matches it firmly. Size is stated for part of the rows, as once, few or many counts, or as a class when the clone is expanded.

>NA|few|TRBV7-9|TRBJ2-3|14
TGTGCCAGCAGCAGTGGGTATCGCACAGATACGCAGTATTTT
CASSSGYRTDTQYF
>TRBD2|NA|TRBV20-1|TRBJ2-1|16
TGCAGTGCTAGAGAAGCTAGCGGGGGGTCCTACAATGAGCAGTTCTTC
CSAREASGGSYNEQFF
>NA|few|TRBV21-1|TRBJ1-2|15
TGTGCCAGCACCTTATCATGGGGGCGACAAAATGGCTACACCTTC
CASTLSWGRQNGYTF
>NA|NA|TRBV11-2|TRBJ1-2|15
TGTGCCAGCAGCCCTGCGGCAGGGCCGCACTATGGCTACACCTTC
CASSPAAGPHYGYTF
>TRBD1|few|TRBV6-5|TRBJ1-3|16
TGTGCCAGCAGTTCCGGGACAGGGGACTCTGGAAACACCATATATTTT
CASSSGTGDSGNTIYF
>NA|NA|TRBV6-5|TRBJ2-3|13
TGTGCCAGCAGTTTGAAGGGTCGAGATACGCAGTATTTT
CASSLKGRDTQYF
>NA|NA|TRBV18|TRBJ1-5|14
TGTGCCAGCTCAGGAGCGGGGCAAAATCAGCCCCAGCATTTT
CASSGAGQNQPQHF
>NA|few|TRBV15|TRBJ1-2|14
TGTGCCACCAGCAGAGGTCTGACGGGTGATGGCTACACCTTC
CATSRGLTGDGYTF
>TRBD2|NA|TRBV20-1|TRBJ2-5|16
TGCAGTGCTAGAGACCCTAGCGGGAGGTGGGGAGAGACCCAGTACTTC
CSARDPSGRWGETQYF
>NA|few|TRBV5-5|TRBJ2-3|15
TGTGCCAGCGGGATGGGAGTTCACAGCACAGATACGCAGTATTTT
CASGMGVHSTDTQYF
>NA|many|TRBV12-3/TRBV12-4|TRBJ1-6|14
TGTGCCAGCAGTTTATCTGGGGAGAATTCACCCCTCCACTTT
CASSLSGENSPLHF
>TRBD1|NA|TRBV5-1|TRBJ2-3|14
TGCGCCAGCAGCCCCGGACAGGGCGCGAATACGCAGTATTTT
CASSPGQGANTQYF
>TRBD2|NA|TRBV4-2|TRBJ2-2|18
TGTGCCAGCAGCCAAGGGGCAGGGACTAGCGGGGACACCGGGGAGCTGTTTTTT
CASSQGAGTSGDTGELFF
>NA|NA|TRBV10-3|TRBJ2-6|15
TGTGCCATCAGTGGCGGCGGGGCTGGGGCCAACGTCCTGACTTTC
CAISGGGAGANVLTF